Listed below are T cell receptor beta chains from one sample, sequenced in a study of T cells in Graves' hyperthyroidism and ophthalmopathy. In TCRdb, the multiplex PCR reads were re-called with MiXCR into one record per CDR3 protein. Found here are more than 75,000 distinct CDR3 sequences, over 50% of them singletons; the top ten hold around 30%. Sequences were obtained from blood. Source of these receptors: a woman aged 40 to 55 with Graves' hyperthyroidism. Both conserved end residues are part of each CDR3. D genes are given only for firm matches.

j_gene: TRBJ2-3
d_gene: -
v_gene: TRBV20-1
CDR3aa: CSARPGLDTQYF

j_gene: TRBJ2-7
d_gene: -
v_gene: TRBV7-8
CDR3aa: CASSLPTPYEQYF

j_gene: TRBJ1-1
d_gene: -
v_gene: TRBV7-9
CDR3aa: CASSPRARNTEAFF

j_gene: TRBJ1-1
d_gene: -
v_gene: TRBV5-1
CDR3aa: CASSREKGLNTEAFF

j_gene: TRBJ2-3
d_gene: -
v_gene: TRBV20-1
CDR3aa: CSARDAFPTDTQYF

j_gene: TRBJ2-7
d_gene: TRBD2
v_gene: TRBV20-1
CDR3aa: CSAGSVAGVSYEQYF

j_gene: TRBJ2-7
d_gene: -
v_gene: TRBV5-1
CDR3aa: CASSTGRTSYEQYF

j_gene: TRBJ1-2
d_gene: -
v_gene: TRBV5-1
CDR3aa: CASSSTVSYGYTF

j_gene: TRBJ2-5
d_gene: -
v_gene: TRBV7-9
CDR3aa: CASSLTARGESQYF

j_gene: TRBJ2-6
d_gene: -
v_gene: TRBV5-1
CDR3aa: CASSLDAGANVLTF

j_gene: TRBJ2-3
d_gene: -
v_gene: TRBV2
CDR3aa: CASSLSIRTDTQYF

j_gene: TRBJ1-6
d_gene: -
v_gene: TRBV20-1
CDR3aa: CSARQTGFYNSPLHF

j_gene: TRBJ1-5
d_gene: -
v_gene: TRBV20-1
CDR3aa: CSAREATHGQPQHF

j_gene: TRBJ2-7
d_gene: -
v_gene: TRBV7-9
CDR3aa: CASRQRGYEDEQYF

j_gene: TRBJ1-5
d_gene: -
v_gene: TRBV10-3
CDR3aa: CASTSSLGPGTADNQPQHF

j_gene: TRBJ1-6
d_gene: TRBD1
v_gene: TRBV9
CDR3aa: CASSFGQGNSPLHF

j_gene: TRBJ2-5
d_gene: TRBD1
v_gene: TRBV15
CDR3aa: CATSRGQLATQETQYF

j_gene: TRBJ2-7
d_gene: -
v_gene: TRBV15
CDR3aa: CATSREEQTYEQYF

j_gene: TRBJ2-5
d_gene: -
v_gene: TRBV20-1
CDR3aa: CSARRQTQYF

j_gene: TRBJ2-7
d_gene: -
v_gene: TRBV11-2
CDR3aa: CASSDGTYEQYF

j_gene: TRBJ2-7
d_gene: TRBD1
v_gene: TRBV6-5
CDR3aa: CASSYSWDRIDEQYF

j_gene: TRBJ1-1
d_gene: -
v_gene: TRBV5-1
CDR3aa: CASSLEGQKGTEAFF

j_gene: TRBJ2-3
d_gene: -
v_gene: TRBV20-1
CDR3aa: CSALRGDQYF

j_gene: TRBJ2-3
d_gene: -
v_gene: TRBV7-2
CDR3aa: CASSFPGADTQYF

j_gene: TRBJ2-5
d_gene: -
v_gene: TRBV19
CDR3aa: CASSPRTKGTQYF

j_gene: TRBJ1-1
d_gene: -
v_gene: TRBV20-1
CDR3aa: CSAKQQNTEAFF

j_gene: TRBJ1-2
d_gene: -
v_gene: TRBV7-3
CDR3aa: CASSFTSSAGEQYYGYTF

j_gene: TRBJ1-6
d_gene: -
v_gene: TRBV10-3
CDR3aa: CASSPPAQGVGSSPLHF

j_gene: TRBJ2-5
d_gene: -
v_gene: TRBV7-6
CDR3aa: CASSPGETQYF

j_gene: TRBJ1-1
d_gene: TRBD1
v_gene: TRBV12-3/TRBV12-4
CDR3aa: CASSPDRVVTEAFF

j_gene: TRBJ1-4
d_gene: -
v_gene: TRBV2
CDR3aa: CASRSSGGAKLFF